The source of this TCR beta chain is a study of blood T cells in healthy people across ages. Alongside a J-beta primer mix, a sample-barcoded 5' primer served in a second PCR lasting about 7 to 12 cycles. TCRdb independently ran MiXCR on the 5' RACE reads; one entry per CDR3 protein. This table holds more than 900,000 distinct CDR3 sequences, 25% to 30% found once. The sample also formed part of further work on T cells of mothers and their children. That report adds: The study recruited a few healthy Caucasian mothers and their six children as donors.

Sequenced material: blood. The receptor was isolated from a woman aged 40 to 50 in good health.

Here the CDR3 reads CAPKRGQGLPHNHNEQFF. CDR3 nucleotides: TGTGCTCCTAAAAGGGGACAGGGACTCCCCCACAATCACAATGAGCAGTTCTTC. The genes are TRBV7-7 and TRBJ2-1, with TRBD1 matching 9 bases. CDR1 is SSHAT and CDR2 is FNYEAQ in the germline V gene (reference sequence). The length of the CDR3 is 18 residues.